The clone carrying this T cell receptor (beta chain) was counted between two and nine times. Its antigen is not identified. V lost 2 bases to trimming and J lost 9 bases, with 7 bases between them. The length of the CDR3 is 12 residues. Germline V lookup: CDR1 MDHEN, CDR2 SYDVKM. The PCR employed 60 Vbeta primers together with 13 Jbeta primers. The assay was immunoSEQ multiplex PCR, and TCRdb's table has in-frame clones only and misses some. The top ten hold 2.2% of the sample, which has some 130,000 clones, nearly 80% seen once. These data belong to a study of cytomegalovirus exposure and HLA in healthy donors. Overall study results and limits: Certain sequence variants were highly shared and formed a cluster, and this cluster was likely a sequencing artifact. Confirmation was obtained in vitro that a few CMV-associated chains are specific for CMV antigens. Clonal expansion was found to be greater in HLA-associated TCR beta chains than in equally common others in a later analysis. Per published reports, the classifier diagnosed cytomegalovirus status with high specificity and sensitivity.

The sample taken for sequencing was PBMCs. This rearrangement joins TRBV28 to TRBJ2-2; D not resolved. The sequence came from a man younger than 45 in good health and CMV-seronegative. The CDR3 here is CASSLAFRELFF. DNA for the CDR3: TGTGCCAGCAGTTTAGCGTTCCGGGAGCTGTTTTTT.